The 8 T cell receptor beta chains below were found in one sample sequenced in a study of PD-1 blockade in classical Hodgkin lymphoma (dated by TCRdb to the early 2020s). Explained via the paper, the time point label denotes: cycle 4 day 1 (C4D1), after five to seven weeks of nivolumab. Relapse after autologous stem cell transplantation had occurred in all trial patients, and cohorts A, B and C were distinguished by prior brentuximab vedotin exposure. Preparation of the library involved the immunoSEQ multiplex PCR assay. Sourced from immuneACCESS, this table was stored by TCRdb with only in-frame sequences that have V and J called. A share of the clones is absent; for the studies checked, an unresolved V gene accounts for under half, and the remainder has no known explanation. The sample contains over 80,000 clones, 78% of them found a single time. Roughly 10% of the sample is held by the ten biggest clonotypes.

The sample consisted of peripheral blood mononuclear cells (PBMCs), taken before the fourth cycle of nivolumab. These TCRs come from a human donor with classical Hodgkin lymphoma.

The V and J genes are TRBV10-3 and TRBJ2-3; D uncertain. This CDR3 contains 11 residues. V was cut by 10 bases and J by 7 bases, with 12 bases left in between. Germline V gene lookup returns CDR1 ENHRY and CDR2 SYGVKD. DNA for the CDR3: TGTGCCACCTTAGCTTCACATACGCAGTATTTT. It is translated as CATLASHTQYF.

This sequence joins TRBV30 and TRBJ2-7; 11 bases map to TRBD1. Germline V lookup: CDR1 GTSNPN, CDR2 SVGIG (reference sequence). The CDR3 contains 14 residues. V lost 8 bases to trimming and J lost 4 bases; unmatched junction nucleotides: 10. The CDR3 sequence: CAGRGTGGLYEQYF. In DNA, the CDR3 is TGTGCCGGACGAGGGACAGGGGGACTTTACGAGCAGTACTTC.

The chain uses TRBV4-2 and TRBJ2-1, with D tentatively TRBD1 (6 bases). Germline CDR1 LGHNA, CDR2 YNFKEQ. V shed 1 base and J shed 4 bases, with 17 bases lying between them. This CDR3 contains 17 residues. The DNA for the CDR3 is TGTGCCAGCAGCCAAGGTGTTGGGACAAACCTTTACAATGAGCAGTTCTTC. Translating gives CASSQGVGTNLYNEQFF.

This chain joins TRBV5-1 and TRBJ2-2, with 10 bases identical to TRBD2. The junction had 5 bases not matched to a gene; V was cut back by 0 bases and J by 3 bases. This CDR3 is 17 amino acids long. CDR1 and CDR2 (germline): SGHRS, YFSETQ. In nucleotides, the CDR3 is TGCGCCAGCAGCTTGGTGAATAGCGGGGGGCACACCGGGGAGCTGTTTTTT. Encoded protein: CASSLVNSGGHTGELFF. Full variable domain (remainder filled in from reference TRBV5-1 and TRBJ2-2): KAGVTQTPRYLIKTRGQQVTLSCSPISGHRSVSWYQQTPGQGLQFLFEYFSETQRNKGNFPGRFSGRQFSNSRSEMNVSTLELGDSALYLCASSLVNSGGHTGELFFGEGSRLTVL.

V and J are TRBV5-1 and TRBJ2-5, with a tentative D call TRBD1 (6 bases). V lost 0 bases to trimming and J lost 1 base, with 16 bases between them. Germline V CDR1 and CDR2: SGHRS, YFSETQ. This CDR3 comprises 17 residues. CDR3 DNA sequence: TGCGCCAGCAGCTTGGTCGGTTACGGGACACCCCAAGAGACCCAGTACTTC. Translation: CASSLVGYGTPQETQYF.

The rearrangement uses TRBV6-6 and TRBJ1-2; 7 bases line up with TRBD1. J was trimmed by 7 bases and V by 2 bases; bases with no gene match: 7. The germline V gene has CDR1 MNHNY and CDR2 SVGAGI (reference sequence). This CDR3 region has 14 residues. DNA of the CDR3: TGTGCCAGCAGTTACGTGACAGGGATGATTGGCTACACCTTC. Its translation is CASSYVTGMIGYTF.

The table lists this clone with a count of one. The V call is TRBV11-2, the J call TRBJ1-2, with 7 bases lining up with TRBD1. J gave up 8 bases and V 0 bases, and 6 bases lay outside the gene matches. The V gene's germline CDR1 is SGHAT and CDR2 FQNNGV. The CDR3 is 14 amino acids. The CDR3 region is CASSLDWTGDGYTF. As DNA, the CDR3 is TGTGCCAGCAGCTTAGATTGGACAGGCGACGGCTACACCTTC.

The DNA for the CDR3 is TGTGCCAGCAGCGTAGTTGCGGGGATCACAGATACGCAGTATTTT. Amino acid sequence: CASSVVAGITDTQYF. The chain has TRBV9 and TRBJ2-3; D is possibly TRBD2 (6 bases). V lost 0 bases, J lost 2 bases, and 10 bases lay in between. Per the germline V gene, CDR1 is SGDLS and CDR2 is YYNGEE. This CDR3 comprises 15 residues.